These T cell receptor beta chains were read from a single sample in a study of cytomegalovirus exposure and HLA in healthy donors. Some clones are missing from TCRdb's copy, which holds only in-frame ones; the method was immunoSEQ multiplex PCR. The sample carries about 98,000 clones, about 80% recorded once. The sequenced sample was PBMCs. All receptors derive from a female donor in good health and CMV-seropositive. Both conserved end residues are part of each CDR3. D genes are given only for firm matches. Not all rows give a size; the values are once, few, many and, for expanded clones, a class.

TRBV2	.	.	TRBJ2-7	CASSRGPYEQYF	TGTGCCAGCAGTCGCGGGCCGTACGAGCAGTACTTC
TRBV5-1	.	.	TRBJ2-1	CASSKGQYSSYNEQFF	TGCGCCAGCAGCAAAGGACAGTATTCCTCCTACAATGAGCAGTTCTTC
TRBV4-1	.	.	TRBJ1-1	CASSQEEYEDMNTEAFF	TGCGCCAGCAGCCAAGAGGAATATGAGGACATGAACACTGAAGCTTTCTTT
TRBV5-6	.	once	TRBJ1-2	CASSSNDGIYGYTF	TGTGCCAGCAGCTCGAACGACGGGATCTATGGCTACACCTTC
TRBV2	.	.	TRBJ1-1	CATLSVGNTEAFF	TGTGCCACCTTAAGTGTCGGGAACACTGAAGCTTTCTTT
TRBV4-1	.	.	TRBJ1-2	CASSQGVYGYTF	TGCGCCAGCAGCCAAGGAGTCTATGGCTACACCTTC
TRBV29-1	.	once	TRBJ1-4	CSVGGGRGNEKLFF	TGCAGCGTTGGGGGTGGCAGGGGTAACGAAAAACTGTTTTTT
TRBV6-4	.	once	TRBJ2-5	CASGDYGETQYF	TGTGCCTCAGGGGATTACGGGGAGACCCAGTACTTC
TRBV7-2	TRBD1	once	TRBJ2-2	CASSLLGQGAGELFF	TGTGCCAGCAGCCTACTCGGACAGGGCGCCGGGGAGCTGTTTTTT
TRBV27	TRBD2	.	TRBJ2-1	CASSLWTSGTVDEQFF	TGTGCCAGCAGTTTATGGACTAGCGGGACGGTTGATGAGCAGTTCTTC
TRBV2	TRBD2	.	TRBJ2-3	CASSEVAGGPTDTQYF	TGTGCCAGCAGTGAGGTGGCGGGGGGGCCGACAGATACGCAGTATTTT